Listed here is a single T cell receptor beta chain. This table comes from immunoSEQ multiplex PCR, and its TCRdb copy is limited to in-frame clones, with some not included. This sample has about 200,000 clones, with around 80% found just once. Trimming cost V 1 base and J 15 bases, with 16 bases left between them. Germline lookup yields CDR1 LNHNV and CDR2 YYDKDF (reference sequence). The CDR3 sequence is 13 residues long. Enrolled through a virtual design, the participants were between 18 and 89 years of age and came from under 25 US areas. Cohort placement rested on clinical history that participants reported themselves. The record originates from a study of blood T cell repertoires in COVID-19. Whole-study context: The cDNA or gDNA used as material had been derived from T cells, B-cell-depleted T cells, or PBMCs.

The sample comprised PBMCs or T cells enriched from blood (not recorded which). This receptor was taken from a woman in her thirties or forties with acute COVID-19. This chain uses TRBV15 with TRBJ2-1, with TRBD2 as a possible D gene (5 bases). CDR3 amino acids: CATSRGRLTPGFF. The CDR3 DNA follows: TGTGCCACCAGCAGAGGTAGACTAACCCCCGGGTTCTTC.